This T cell receptor beta chain was identified during a study of T-cell reconstitution after alpha-beta-depleted transplantation in children. TCRbeta library construction was performed incorporating unique molecular identifiers. TCRdb redid the calling of the PCR reads with MiXCR, one entry per CDR3 protein. The sample consists of some 490,000 distinct CDR3 sequences, approximately 12% of them appearing once. This clonotype was observed many times. The TCR sequence derives from a human donor who donated a stem cell graft to a child with combined immunodeficiency. This sample comprised PBMCs from the stem cell graft donor, obtained from the stem cell graft.

CDR3 in amino acids: CASSYAGMYEQYF. As DNA, the CDR3 is TGTGCCAGCAGTTACGCAGGAATGTACGAGCAGTACTTC. This chain joins TRBV6-5 and TRBJ2-7; D is uncertain. The V end lost 2 bases, the J end lost 4 bases, and 9 bases lay between the germline ends. Germline values: CDR1 MNHEY, CDR2 SVGAGI. CDR3 size: 13 residues.